A single sample is the source of the 4 T cell receptor beta chains below, sequenced in a study of cytomegalovirus exposure and HLA in healthy donors. Primers included in the PCR were 60 Vbeta and 13 Jbeta primers. The assay was immunoSEQ multiplex PCR, and TCRdb's table has in-frame clones only and misses some. The sample gives fewer than 180,000 clones, under 75% of which show up once; 7% to 8.5% is in the top ten. Sequenced input: PBMCs. The receptor source for this set is a woman aged 55-70 years in good health and CMV-seropositive.

The chain combines TRBV19 with TRBJ1-1, with no clear D. This CDR3 contains 14 residues. V gave up 5 bases and J gave up 0 bases, with 10 bases separating them. From germline, CDR1 is LNHDA and CDR2 SQIVND (reference sequence). CDR3 bases: TGTGCCAGTAGTGCCTCTCGAGTGAACACTGAAGCTTTCTTT. It is translated as CASSASRVNTEAFF.

This clone occurred a few times. The V gene is TRBV2, the J gene TRBJ1-2; D perhaps matches TRBD1 (5 bases). Germline CDR1 is SNHLY and CDR2 is FYNNEI. The CDR3 is made up of 15 amino acids. V was shortened by 1 base and J by 4 bases, with 13 bases between the two germline ends. This chain's CDR3 is CASSEDGGRPYGYTF. For the CDR3, the DNA is TGTGCCAGCAGTGAAGACGGGGGTCGGCCCTATGGCTACACCTTC. Combining the CDR3 with reference TRBV2 and TRBJ1-2 gives the whole variable domain EPEVTQTPSHQVTQMGQEVILRCVPISNHLYFYWYRQILGQKVEFLVSFYNNEISEKSEIFDDQFSVERPDGSNFTLKIRSTKLEDSAMYFCASSEDGGRPYGYTFGSGTRLTVV.

J is TRBJ1-1 and V is TRBV7-3; D not resolved. This CDR3 is 14 amino acids long. V was clipped by 5 bases and J by 4 bases, with 14 bases between them. The germline V gene has CDR1 SGHTA and CDR2 FQGTGA. The CDR3 sequence is CASSPSGVVTEAFF. Written as DNA, the CDR3 is TGTGCCAGCAGCCCAAGCGGGGTAGTCACTGAAGCTTTCTTT.

V gene TRBV28 combines with J gene TRBJ2-7; TRBD2 is a possible D gene (5 bases). CDR3 length equals 14 residues. Trimming removed 2 bases from V and 0 bases from J, with 8 bases in between. Per germline, CDR1 MDHEN and CDR2 SYDVKM. The CDR3 sequence is CASSLGGHSYEQYF. The DNA of the CDR3 is TGTGCCAGCAGTTTAGGCGGGCACTCCTACGAGCAGTACTTC.